These 7 T cell receptor beta chains were sequenced from one sample in a study of beta chain features in type 1 diabetes (dated by TCRdb to 2017 to 2018). The library came from the immunoSEQ multiplex PCR assay. All of the isolated RNA was reverse transcribed with the High Capacity cDNA Reverse Transcription Kit, so expressed TCRB transcripts were sequenced. This is the immuneACCESS table as TCRdb keeps it, with only in-frame sequences that have V and J called. A part of the clones is gone; compared with another copy, unresolved V genes explain less than half, and the rest is unexplained. The sample table contains about 200,000 clones; only one count was recorded for 9.5% to 13% of them. Jointly, the top ten make up roughly 1.3% of the sample. The specimen sequenced was central memory CD4+ T cells from blood. These receptors all come from a man aged 18 to 29 in good health.

The chain recombines TRBV5-1 with TRBJ2-1; D is perhaps TRBD2 (5 bases). Germline assignment: CDR1 SGHRS and CDR2 YFSETQ. The CDR3 is made up of 16 amino acids. V was cut by 4 bases and J by 0 bases, with 14 bases left in between. CDR3 nucleotide sequence: TGCGCCAGCAGCGACCTGACGGGGAGCTCCTACAATGAGCAGTTCTTC. Translation: CASSDLTGSSYNEQFF.

This clone was seen a few times. The rearrangement links TRBV5-6 to TRBJ2-3; D is uncertain. In germline, CDR1 is SGHDT, CDR2 YYEEEE. There are 13 residues in the CDR3. V was clipped by 2 bases and J by 6 bases, with 10 bases between them. The CDR3 reads CASSFPVGDTQYF. The CDR3 region has the DNA TGTGCCAGCAGCTTCCCTGTCGGGGATACGCAGTATTTT.

This chain joins TRBV28 and TRBJ2-7; D gene ambiguous. Germline V gene sequence: CDR1 MDHEN, CDR2 SYDVKM. V lost 4 bases and J 5 bases, leaving 18 bases between the germline ends. CDR3 length: 15 residues. The CDR3: CASSSFDGKNHEQYF. The CDR3 DNA is TGTGCCAGCAGTTCCTTTGATGGGAAGAACCACGAGCAGTACTTC.

The CDR3 nucleotides are TGTGCCAGCAGCGCCAGGTCTGGCGGCTCCTACGAGCAGTACTTC. The encoded protein is CASSARSGGSYEQYF. V is TRBV7-2 and J is TRBJ2-7; no clear D gene. The germline V gene has CDR1 SGHTA and CDR2 FQGNSA. Trimming stripped 5 bases from V and 0 bases from J, with 14 bases between. This CDR3 region has 15 residues.

The genes are TRBV30 and TRBJ2-5, with D unresolved. Trimming pared 2 bases from V and 5 bases from J, leaving 12 bases between. The CDR3 length is 13 residues. CDR1 and CDR2 from the germline V gene are GTSNPN and SVGIG (reference sequence). CDR3 nucleotides: TGTGCCTGGAGTCGAGGAAGGGTTGAGACCCAGTACTTC. Residues: CAWSRGRVETQYF. Combining the CDR3 with reference TRBV30 and TRBJ2-5 gives the whole variable domain SQTIHQWPATLVQPVGSPLSLECTVEGTSNPNLYWYRQAAGRGLQLLFYSVGIGQISSEVPQNLSASRPQDRQFILSSKKLLLSDSGFYLCAWSRGRVETQYFGPGTRLLVL.

This clone has more than one count but fewer than ten. The rearrangement joins TRBV7-9 to TRBJ2-3; weak D call: TRBD2 (5 bases). The CDR3 is 15 amino acids. Per the germline V gene, CDR1 is SEHNR and CDR2 is FQNEAQ (reference sequence). V lost 2 bases to trimming and J lost 3 bases, with 12 bases between them. CDR3 loop: CASSLFGEGTDTQYF. DNA of the CDR3: TGTGCCAGCAGCTTATTCGGAGAGGGAACAGATACGCAGTATTTT.

The chain uses TRBV7-6 and TRBJ2-7; maybe TRBD1 (5 bases). CDR1 is SGHVS and CDR2 is FNYEAQ in the germline V gene. V was clipped by 4 bases and J by 0 bases, with 10 bases between them. The CDR3 consists of 14 residues. The CDR3 is CASSSGQGSYEQYF. The DNA for the CDR3 is TGTGCCAGCAGCTCAGGGCAGGGCTCCTACGAGCAGTACTTC.